This T cell receptor beta chain was sequenced for a study of T-cell reconstitution after alpha-beta-depleted transplantation in children. Study-level results: There were reportedly several hundred expanded graft clones from which alpha-beta T cells came about two months after transplant. Surviving recipient T cells and thymic progenitors underlay high day-60 TCRbeta diversity in some patients. Fresh T-cell production supplied most of the T-cell counts and diversity seen one year after transplant.

This clonotype was observed a few times. What it binds is unknown. V lost 7 bases to trimming and J lost 6 bases; unmatched junction nucleotides: 11. The CDR3 totals 14 residues. Germline V CDR1 and CDR2: GTSNPN, SVGIG (reference sequence). Unique molecular identifiers were incorporated when the TCRbeta library was constructed. TCRdb independently ran MiXCR on the PCR reads; one entry per CDR3 protein. The data contain a few hundred thousand distinct CDR3 sequences, over 20% of them singletons. The starting material was PBMCs, obtained before TCRalphabeta/CD19-depleted stem cell transplant. The TCR comes from a boy under three years old with Wiskott-Aldrich syndrome, due to receive a stem cell transplant. V gene TRBV30 combines with J gene TRBJ2-1, with TRBD2 matching over 8 bases. CDR3 sequence reads: CALIPGTRGNEQFF. CDR3 nucleotides: TGTGCCTTGATTCCAGGGACTAGGGGCAATGAGCAGTTCTTC.